The next 30 T cell receptor beta chains were all read from a single sample in a study of control samples from healthy donors and cancer patients. Libraries were prepared by immunoSEQ multiplex PCR; TCRdb keeps only in-frame clonotypes and omits some of them. The table lists around 30,000 clones, 90% to 95% of them singletons. The specimen sequenced was PBMCs. These receptors came from a man aged 40-55 years with colorectal cancer.

This clone occurred once. This sequence joins TRBV6-2 or TRBV6-3 and TRBJ1-2, with unresolved D. The CDR3 consists of 14 residues. Germline V gene sequence: CDR1 MNHEY, CDR2 SVGEGT. V shed 2 bases and J shed 0 bases, with 7 bases lying between them. CDR3 sequence reads: CASSYHGSNYGYTF. In nucleotides, the CDR3 is TGTGCCAGCAGTTACCACGGTTCTAACTATGGCTACACCTTC.

The V gene is TRBV5-4, the J gene TRBJ2-1; 9 positions agree with TRBD2. This CDR3 is 16 amino acids long. In germline, CDR1 is SGHNT, CDR2 YYREEE (reference sequence). With V trimmed by 4 bases and J by 9 bases, 14 bases remained unmatched. CDR3 sequence: CASSRMIAGGATEQFF. The CDR3 DNA is TGTGCCAGCAGCCGGATGATCGCGGGGGGGGCCACTGAGCAGTTCTTC. Based on the CDR3 plus reference TRBV5-4 and TRBJ2-1, the full variable domain is ETGVTQSPTHLIKTRGQQVTLRCSSQSGHNTVSWYQQALGQGPQFIFQYYREEENGRGNFPPRFSGLQFPNYSSELNVNALELDDSALYLCASSRMIAGGATEQFFGPGTRLTVL.

The chain is built from TRBV5-1 and TRBJ2-5; possible D gene TRBD2, 5 bases. Germline V gene data show CDR1 as SGHRS and CDR2 as YFSETQ. V dropped 4 bases and J dropped 7 bases, with 20 bases sitting between them. The CDR3 is 15 amino acids. The CDR3 nucleotides are TGCGCCAGCAGCCCCGACGAGCGGCCATGGCCGACCCAGTACTTC. Amino acids: CASSPDERPWPTQYF.

The J gene is TRBJ2-5, the V gene TRBV9; D not resolved. Germline CDR1 is SGDLS and CDR2 is YYNGEE. The CDR3 loop spans 12 amino acids. V lost 3 bases to trimming and J lost 5 bases, with 8 bases between them. The CDR3 DNA follows: TGTGCCAGCAGCGCTCAAGAGGAGACCCAGTACTTC. This gives the protein CASSAQEETQYF. Filled out from reference TRBV9 and TRBJ2-5, the complete variable domain reads DSGVTQTPKHLITATGQRVTLRCSPRSGDLSVYWYQQSLDQGLQFLIQYYNGEERAKGNILERFSAQQFPDLHSELNLSSLELGDSALYFCASSAQEETQYFGPGTRLLVL.

The chain is built from TRBV9 and TRBJ2-7; 10 bases fit TRBD1. J gave up 1 base and V 4 bases, and 11 bases lay outside the gene matches. Germline CDR1 reads SGDLS; CDR2 reads YYNGEE. This CDR3 region has 17 residues. In DNA form, the CDR3 reads TGTGCCAGCAGCCACCCGGAGACAGGGGGCGAGTCCTACGAGCAGTACTTC. This translates into CASSHPETGGESYEQYF. The full variable domain, with the rest looked up from reference TRBV9 and TRBJ2-7, is DSGVTQTPKHLITATGQRVTLRCSPRSGDLSVYWYQQSLDQGLQFLIQYYNGEERAKGNILERFSAQQFPDLHSELNLSSLELGDSALYFCASSHPETGGESYEQYFGPGTRLTVT.

This chain joins TRBV7-3 and TRBJ1-1; D gene ambiguous. The CDR3 totals 13 residues. CDR1 is SGHTA and CDR2 is FQGTGA in the germline V gene. The V gene lost 2 bases and the J gene lost 1 base, with 5 bases spanning the gap. CDR3 DNA sequence: TGTGCCAGCAGCTTAGGAAGGAACACTGAAGCTTTCTTT. Translated, it gives CASSLGRNTEAFF.

The chain is built from TRBV7-9 and TRBJ1-4, with D possibly TRBD1 on 5 matching bases. Trimming left V 5 bases short and J 4 bases short, with 14 bases between. CDR3 length equals 15 residues. Germline CDR1 reads SEHNR; CDR2 reads FQNEAQ (reference sequence). As DNA, the CDR3 is TGTGCCAGCAGCCCCGCCGGGACCCGTAATGAAAAACTGTTTTTT. Amino acids: CASSPAGTRNEKLFF.

The chain's CDR3 is CASSSYTDRNTGELFF. As DNA, the CDR3 is TGTGCCAGCAGCTCCTATACCGACAGAAACACCGGGGAGCTGTTTTTT. The chain combines TRBV5-5 with TRBJ2-2, with a weak D call TRBD1 (5 bases). V lost 3 bases, J lost 2 bases, and 14 bases lay in between. The CDR3 totals 16 residues. Germline assignment: CDR1 SGHKS and CDR2 YYEKEE (reference sequence).

This chain joins TRBV11-3 and TRBJ2-1; D not resolved. Deletions cut 1 base from V and 7 bases from J, with 11 bases between. This CDR3 is built from 14 residues. Germline V lookup: CDR1 SGHNT, CDR2 YENEEA. Here the CDR3 reads CASSLGSRTNEQFF. The CDR3 DNA is TGTGCCAGCAGCTTAGGGTCACGGACGAATGAGCAGTTCTTC.

This chain joins TRBV19 and TRBJ2-1; 7 nucleotides match TRBD2. Germline-derived CDR1 and CDR2 are LNHDA and SQIVND (reference sequence). The V gene end was trimmed by 6 bases and the J gene end by 9 bases; junction bases not matched to a gene: 14. CDR3 length: 15 residues. CDR3 sequence: CASRHRWAGVGEQFF. CDR3 nucleotide sequence: TGTGCCAGTAGGCATCGATGGGCGGGGGTAGGTGAGCAGTTCTTC.

This chain joins TRBV24-1 and TRBJ1-1; 8 nucleotides line up with TRBD1. V was clipped by 4 bases and J by 7 bases; unmatched bases: 4. CDR1 and CDR2 from the germline V gene are KGHDR and SFDVKD. This CDR3 region has 13 residues. The CDR3 spells CATSETGQVEAFF. The CDR3 nucleotides are TGTGCCACCAGTGAAACGGGACAGGTTGAAGCTTTCTTT.

The rearrangement joins TRBV3-1 (or the pseudogene TRBV3-2) to TRBJ2-1, with 11 bases identical to TRBD2. In germline, CDR1 is LGHDT, CDR2 YNNKEL (reference sequence). The V gene end was trimmed by 4 bases and the J gene end by 6 bases; junction bases not matched to a gene: 8. This CDR3 comprises 16 residues. CDR3 in amino acids: CASSPVSSGGLNEQFF. CDR3 nucleotide sequence: TGTGCCAGCAGCCCAGTTTCTAGCGGGGGGCTCAATGAGCAGTTCTTC.

This clone showed up just a few times. The rearrangement joins TRBV12-3 or TRBV12-4 to TRBJ1-3; D is perhaps TRBD1 (5 bases). There are 13 residues in the CDR3. V lost 6 bases, J lost 5 bases, and 11 bases lay in between. The chain's CDR3 is CASSRGQRNTIYF. In DNA, the CDR3 is TGTGCCAGCAGCCGGGGCCAAAGAAACACCATATATTTT.

The gene calls are TRBV19 and TRBJ1-1; 9 bases match TRBD1. Germline V gene sequence: CDR1 LNHDA, CDR2 SQIVND (reference sequence). V lost 10 bases, J lost 1 base, and 7 bases stayed unmatched. This CDR3 is 14 amino acids long. The CDR3 spells CATWDRAWNTEAFF. CDR3 nucleotide sequence: TGTGCCACTTGGGACAGGGCTTGGAACACTGAAGCTTTCTTT.

The chain employs TRBV7-2 and TRBJ2-1, with no clear D. V was clipped by 3 bases and J by 4 bases, with 13 bases between them. CDR3 size: 15 residues. Germline V CDR1 and CDR2: SGHTA, FQGNSA. The CDR3 is CASSFSSRTYNEQFF. Here the CDR3 DNA reads TGTGCCAGCAGCTTCAGCTCCAGAACATACAATGAGCAGTTCTTC.

J is TRBJ1-3 and V is TRBV30, with 9 nucleotides matching TRBD1. The germline V gene encodes CDR1 GTSNPN and CDR2 SVGIG (reference sequence). J was trimmed by 4 bases and V by 3 bases; bases with no gene match: 4. The CDR3 has 14 residues. DNA of the CDR3: TGTGCCTGGAGAACAGGGGGCACGGGAAACACCATATATTTT. It yields the protein CAWRTGGTGNTIYF.

The CDR3 DNA sequence: TGTGCCAGCAGCATTACCGGGACAGAGTATAATTCACCCCTCCACTTT. Protein: CASSITGTEYNSPLHF. J is TRBJ1-6 and V is TRBV7-2, with TRBD1 matching 7 bases. The CDR3 runs 16 residues. The V gene's germline CDR1 is SGHTA and CDR2 FQGNSA. The V and J ends lost 5 bases and 4 bases, in that order; junction bases with no gene match: 8. Full variable domain (outside the CDR3, taken from reference TRBV7-2 and TRBJ1-6): GAGVSQSPSNKVTEKGKDVELRCDPISGHTALYWYRQSLGQGLEFLIYFQGNSAPDKSGLPSDRFSAERTGGSVSTLTIQRTQQEDSAVYLCASSITGTEYNSPLHFGNGTRLTVT.

The V call is TRBV5-4, the J call TRBJ1-3; 12 positions agree with TRBD1. Germline V gene data show CDR1 as SGHNT and CDR2 as YYREEE (reference sequence). J gave up 4 bases and V 4 bases, and 3 bases lay outside the gene matches. The CDR3 totals 15 residues. The CDR3 coding sequence is TGTGCCAGCAGCAGGGACAGGGGGCGCGGAAACACCATATATTTT. This encodes CASSRDRGRGNTIYF. The entire variable domain, with the rest obtained from reference TRBV5-4 and TRBJ1-3, is as follows: ETGVTQSPTHLIKTRGQQVTLRCSSQSGHNTVSWYQQALGQGPQFIFQYYREEENGRGNFPPRFSGLQFPNYSSELNVNALELDDSALYLCASSRDRGRGNTIYFGEGSWLTVV.

The rearrangement joins TRBV18 to TRBJ1-1, with D unresolved. Germline CDR1 is KGHSH and CDR2 is LQKENI. V was clipped by 2 bases and J by 7 bases, with 8 bases between them. The CDR3 is 12 amino acids. CDR3 DNA: TGTGCCAGCTCACCAGCAAGTGGTGAAGCTTTCTTT. This encodes CASSPASGEAFF. Variable domain in full (rest from reference TRBV18 and TRBJ1-1): NAGVMQNPRHLVRRRGQEARLRCSPMKGHSHVYWYRQLPEEGLKFMVYLQKENIIDESGMPKERFSAEFPKEGPSILRIQQVVRGDSAAYFCASSPASGEAFFGQGTRLTVV.

This chain connects TRBV19 to TRBJ1-2; 10 bases map to TRBD1. Germline assignment: CDR1 LNHDA and CDR2 SQIVND (reference sequence). V shed 6 bases and J 2 bases; nucleotides not matched to a gene: 6. The CDR3 is 15 residues long. CDR3 DNA sequence: TGTGCCAGTAGATCCCGGGACAGGGGCAACTATGGCTACACCTTC. Translating gives CASRSRDRGNYGYTF.

This chain uses TRBV6-6 with TRBJ1-3; unclear D gene. Germline CDR1 is MNHNY and CDR2 is SVGAGI (reference sequence). Trimming stripped 0 bases from V and 1 base from J, with 7 bases between. The CDR3 consists of 15 residues. CDR3 loop: CASSYSGESGNTIYF. The CDR3 bases are TGTGCCAGCAGTTACTCCGGGGAGTCTGGAAACACCATATATTTT.

This clone was recorded once. The gene calls are TRBV2 and TRBJ1-5; TRBD1 is a possible D gene (5 bases). From germline, CDR1 is SNHLY and CDR2 FYNNEI. The CDR3 is made up of 11 amino acids. Trimming cost V 4 bases and J 11 bases, with 9 bases left between them. CDR3 coding DNA: TGTGCCAGCAGTGGCCAGGGTTCCCAGCATTTT. Protein product: CASSGQGSQHF.

The chain uses TRBV5-4 and TRBJ1-6; no clear D. V shed 5 bases and J shed 0 bases, with 12 bases lying between them. The CDR3 totals 16 residues. CDR1 SGHNT and CDR2 YYREEE come from the germline V gene (reference sequence). The CDR3 DNA follows: TGTGCCAGCAGAAGCGGCGGTAGCTCCTATAATTCACCCCTCCACTTT. This codes for CASRSGGSSYNSPLHF.

About this clone: This specimen includes other DNA sequences encoding the same CDR3. For the CDR3, the DNA is TGTGCCAGCAGCTTAGGGGGGGTAAACACTGAAGCTTTCTTT. It translates to CASSLGGVNTEAFF. This chain uses TRBV7-2 with TRBJ1-1; possibly TRBD1 for D (5 bases). Trimming removed 1 base at V and 2 bases at J, with 8 bases between. The V gene's germline CDR1 is SGHTA and CDR2 FQGNSA. This CDR3 has 14 amino acids.

The V gene is TRBV3-1 (or the pseudogene TRBV3-2), the J gene TRBJ1-4; 7 bases fit TRBD1. This CDR3 is built from 15 residues. Germline V gene data show CDR1 as LGHDT and CDR2 as YNNKEL (reference sequence). The J segment lost 8 bases and the V segment lost 0 bases, leaving 6 bases of the junction unmatched. The CDR3 loop is CASSQELGQLEKLFF. DNA of the CDR3: TGTGCCAGCAGCCAAGAGTTGGGACAGCTCGAAAAACTGTTTTTT.

The chain is built from TRBV11-3 and TRBJ1-1; D perhaps matches TRBD1 (6 bases). V lost 5 bases to trimming and J lost 11 bases, with 18 bases between them. The germline CDR1 and CDR2 sequences are SGHNT and YENEEA. The CDR3 extends over 13 amino acids. The CDR3 DNA follows: TGTGCCAGCAGCCTCAATGGACAGACAGACGCTTTCTTT. Protein product: CASSLNGQTDAFF.

This clone was found a few times. Within the sample, other DNA sequences also encode this same CDR3. V usage is TRBV6-1 and J usage is TRBJ1-3, with D maybe TRBD1 (5 bases). CDR3 size: 14 residues. V lost 3 bases to trimming and J lost 1 base, with 7 bases between them. Germline CDR1 MNHNS, CDR2 SASEGT. Written as DNA, the CDR3 is TGTGCCAGCAGTGACGGGGCTTCTGGAAACACCATATATTTT. It encodes CASSDGASGNTIYF.

The chain couples TRBV7-9 to TRBJ1-2; unclear D gene. V lost 3 bases, J lost 6 bases, and 11 bases lay in between. Germline CDR1 and CDR2: SEHNR and FQNEAQ (reference sequence). The CDR3 consists of 13 residues. The CDR3 nucleotides are TGTGCCAGCAGCTTCGGCCTCCTGGATGGCTACACCTTC. Translation gives CASSFGLLDGYTF.

The CDR3 loop is CASSPRTGNYGYTF. The CDR3 nucleotides are TGTGCCAGCTCACCGCGGACAGGGAACTATGGCTACACCTTC. This chain uses TRBV18 with TRBJ1-2; 8 bases are a match to TRBD1. With V trimmed by 3 bases and J by 2 bases, 2 bases remained unmatched. The CDR3 totals 14 residues. Germline CDR1 reads KGHSH; CDR2 reads LQKENI.

V gene TRBV18 combines with J gene TRBJ1-1; maybe TRBD1 (5 bases). Germline loops: CDR1 KGHSH, CDR2 LQKENI. This CDR3 has 15 amino acids. Trimming took 2 bases from V and 2 from J, leaving 12 bases between them. This CDR3 is CASSPFVQGNTEAFF. The CDR3 DNA sequence: TGTGCCAGCTCACCATTTGTTCAGGGCAACACTGAAGCTTTCTTT.